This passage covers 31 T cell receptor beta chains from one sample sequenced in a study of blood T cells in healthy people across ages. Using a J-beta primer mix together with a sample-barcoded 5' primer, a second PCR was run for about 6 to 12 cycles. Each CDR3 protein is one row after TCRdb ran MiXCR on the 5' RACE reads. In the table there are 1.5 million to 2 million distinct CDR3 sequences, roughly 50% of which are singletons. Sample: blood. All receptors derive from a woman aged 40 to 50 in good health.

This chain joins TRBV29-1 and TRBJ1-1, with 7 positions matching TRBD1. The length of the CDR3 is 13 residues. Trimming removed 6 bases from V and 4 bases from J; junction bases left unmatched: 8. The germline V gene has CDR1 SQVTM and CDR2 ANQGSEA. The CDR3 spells CSVDQGGSTEAFF. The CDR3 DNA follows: TGCAGCGTCGATCAGGGGGGGAGCACTGAAGCTTTCTTT.

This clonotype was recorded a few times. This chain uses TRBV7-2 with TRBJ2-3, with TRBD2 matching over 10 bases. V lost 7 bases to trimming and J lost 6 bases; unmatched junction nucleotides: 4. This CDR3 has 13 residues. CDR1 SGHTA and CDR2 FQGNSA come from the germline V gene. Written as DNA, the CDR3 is TGTGCCAGCACACTAGCGGGGTTTGATACGCAGTATTTT. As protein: CASTLAGFDTQYF.

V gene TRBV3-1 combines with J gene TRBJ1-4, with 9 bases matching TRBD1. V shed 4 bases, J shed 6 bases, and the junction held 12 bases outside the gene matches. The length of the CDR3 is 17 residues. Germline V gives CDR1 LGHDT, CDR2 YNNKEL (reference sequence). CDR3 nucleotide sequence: TGTGCCAGCAGCCTAGTCCCGGGACAGGGTCGGGATGAAAAACTGTTTTTT. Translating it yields CASSLVPGQGRDEKLFF.

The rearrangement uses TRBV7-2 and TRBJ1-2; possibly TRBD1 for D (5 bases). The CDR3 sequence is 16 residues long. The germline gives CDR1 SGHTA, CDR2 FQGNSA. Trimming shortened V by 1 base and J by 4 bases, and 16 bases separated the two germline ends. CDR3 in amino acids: CASSLGGRGSSYGYTF. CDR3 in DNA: TGTGCCAGCAGCTTAGGCGGGCGGGGCAGTTCCTATGGCTACACCTTC.

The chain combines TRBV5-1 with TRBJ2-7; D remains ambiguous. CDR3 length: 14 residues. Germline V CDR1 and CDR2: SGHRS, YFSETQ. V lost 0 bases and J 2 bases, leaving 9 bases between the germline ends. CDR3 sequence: CASSLVGRPYEQYF. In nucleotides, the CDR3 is TGCGCCAGCAGCTTGGTCGGCAGGCCCTACGAGCAGTACTTC.

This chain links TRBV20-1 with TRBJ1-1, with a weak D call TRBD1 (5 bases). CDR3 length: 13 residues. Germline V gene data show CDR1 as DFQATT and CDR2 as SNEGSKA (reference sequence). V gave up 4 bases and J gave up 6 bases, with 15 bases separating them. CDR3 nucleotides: TGCAGTGCTATTCGGGGGAGATTCGCTGAAGCTTTCTTT. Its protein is CSAIRGRFAEAFF.

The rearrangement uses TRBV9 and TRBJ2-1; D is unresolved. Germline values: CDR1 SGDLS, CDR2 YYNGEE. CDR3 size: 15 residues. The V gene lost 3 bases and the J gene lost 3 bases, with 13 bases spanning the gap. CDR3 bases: TGTGCCAGCAGCGGTCCTCAAGGAGACTACAATGAGCAGTTCTTC. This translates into CASSGPQGDYNEQFF. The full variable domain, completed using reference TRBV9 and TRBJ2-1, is DSGVTQTPKHLITATGQRVTLRCSPRSGDLSVYWYQQSLDQGLQFLIQYYNGEERAKGNILERFSAQQFPDLHSELNLSSLELGDSALYFCASSGPQGDYNEQFFGPGTRLTVL.

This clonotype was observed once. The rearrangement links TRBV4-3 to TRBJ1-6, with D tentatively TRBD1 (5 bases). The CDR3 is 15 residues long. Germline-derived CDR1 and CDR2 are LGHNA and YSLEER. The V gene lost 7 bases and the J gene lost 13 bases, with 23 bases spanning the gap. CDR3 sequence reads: CASTRTGTGPFPLHF. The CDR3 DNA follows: TGCGCCAGCACCCGGACCGGGACGGGACCCTTCCCCCTCCACTTT.

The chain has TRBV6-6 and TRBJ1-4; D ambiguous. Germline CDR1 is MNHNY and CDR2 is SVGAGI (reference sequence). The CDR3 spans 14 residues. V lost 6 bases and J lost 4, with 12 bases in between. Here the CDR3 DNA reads TGTGCCAGCAGCCGAAACGGGCGTAATGAAAAACTGTTTTTT. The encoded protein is CASSRNGRNEKLFF.

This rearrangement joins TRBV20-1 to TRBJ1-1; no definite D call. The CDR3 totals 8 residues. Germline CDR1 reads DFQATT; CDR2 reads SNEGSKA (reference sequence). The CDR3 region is CRSPEAFF. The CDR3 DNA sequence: TGCAGGTCACCTGAAGCTTTCTTT.

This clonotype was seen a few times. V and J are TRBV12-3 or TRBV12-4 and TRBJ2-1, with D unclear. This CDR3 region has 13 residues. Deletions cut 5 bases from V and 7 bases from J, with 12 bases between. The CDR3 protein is CASSLRLFNEQFF. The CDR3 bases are TGTGCCAGCAGTCTCCGTCTTTTTAATGAGCAGTTCTTC.

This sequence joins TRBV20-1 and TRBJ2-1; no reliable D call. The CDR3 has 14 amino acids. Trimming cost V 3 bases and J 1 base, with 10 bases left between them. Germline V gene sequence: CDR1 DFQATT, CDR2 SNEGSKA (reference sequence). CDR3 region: CSARLIVSYNEQFF. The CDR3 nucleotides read TGCAGTGCTAGGCTCATCGTTTCCTACAATGAGCAGTTCTTC.

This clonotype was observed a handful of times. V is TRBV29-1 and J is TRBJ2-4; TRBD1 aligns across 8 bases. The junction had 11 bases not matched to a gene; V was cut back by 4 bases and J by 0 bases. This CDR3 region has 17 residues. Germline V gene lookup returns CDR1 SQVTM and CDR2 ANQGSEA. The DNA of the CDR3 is TGCAGCGTTGTGGGCTACAGGGGGGATTTAGCCAAAAACATTCAGTACTTC. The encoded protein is CSVVGYRGDLAKNIQYF.

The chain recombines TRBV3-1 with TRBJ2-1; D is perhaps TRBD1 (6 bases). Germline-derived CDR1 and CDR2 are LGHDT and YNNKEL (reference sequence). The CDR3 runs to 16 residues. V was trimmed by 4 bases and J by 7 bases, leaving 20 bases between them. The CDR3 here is CASSPYGQRSKNEQFF. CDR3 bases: TGTGCCAGCAGCCCATACGGACAGAGGTCTAAGAATGAGCAGTTCTTC.

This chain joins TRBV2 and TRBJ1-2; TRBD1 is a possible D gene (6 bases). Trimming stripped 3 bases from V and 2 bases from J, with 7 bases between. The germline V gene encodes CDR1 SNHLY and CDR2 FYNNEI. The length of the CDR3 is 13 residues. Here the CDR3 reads CASSEGTNYGYTF. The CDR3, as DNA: TGTGCCAGCAGTGAGGGGACAAACTATGGCTACACCTTC.

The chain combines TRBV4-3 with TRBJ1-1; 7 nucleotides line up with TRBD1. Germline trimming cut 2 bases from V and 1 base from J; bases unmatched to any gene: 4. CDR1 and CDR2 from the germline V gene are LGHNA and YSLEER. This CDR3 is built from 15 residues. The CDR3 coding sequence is TGCGCCAGCAGCCAACGGGACAGTTCGAACACTGAAGCTTTCTTT. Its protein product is CASSQRDSSNTEAFF.

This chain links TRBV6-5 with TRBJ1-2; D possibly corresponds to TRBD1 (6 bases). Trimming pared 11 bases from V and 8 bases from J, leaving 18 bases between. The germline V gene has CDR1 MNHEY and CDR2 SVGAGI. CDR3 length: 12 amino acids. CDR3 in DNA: TGTGCCTCCCTCCGGGAGGGGGACGGCTACACCTTC. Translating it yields CASLREGDGYTF.

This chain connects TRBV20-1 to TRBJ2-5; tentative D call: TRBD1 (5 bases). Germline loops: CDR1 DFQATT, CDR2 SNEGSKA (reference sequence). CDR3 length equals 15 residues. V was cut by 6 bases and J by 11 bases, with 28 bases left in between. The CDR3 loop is CSAGGALKDYNEQYF. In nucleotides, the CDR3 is TGCAGTGCCGGTGGGGCCCTAAAGGATTACAATGAGCAGTACTTC.

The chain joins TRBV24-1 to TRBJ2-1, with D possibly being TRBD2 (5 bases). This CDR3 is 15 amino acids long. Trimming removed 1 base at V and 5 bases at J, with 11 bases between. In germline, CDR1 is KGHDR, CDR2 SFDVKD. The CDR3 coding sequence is TGTGCCACCAGTGATTTTCTCGGGGTCCACAATGAGCAGTTCTTC. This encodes CATSDFLGVHNEQFF.

The CDR3 reads CASSQTDGNYGYTF. In DNA, the CDR3 is TGTGCCAGCAGCCAGACGGACGGTAACTATGGCTACACCTTC. The V gene is TRBV3-1, the J gene TRBJ1-2; no clear D. The CDR3 runs 14 residues. Germline values: CDR1 LGHDT, CDR2 YNNKEL (reference sequence). V shed 3 bases and J shed 1 base, with 9 bases lying between them.

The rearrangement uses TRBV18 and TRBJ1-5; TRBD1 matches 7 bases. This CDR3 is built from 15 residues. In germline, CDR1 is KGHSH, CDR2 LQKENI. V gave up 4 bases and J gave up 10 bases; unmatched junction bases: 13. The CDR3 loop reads CASSLYRGSLGPQHF. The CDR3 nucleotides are TGTGCCAGCTCACTTTACAGGGGCTCCCTCGGTCCCCAGCATTTT.

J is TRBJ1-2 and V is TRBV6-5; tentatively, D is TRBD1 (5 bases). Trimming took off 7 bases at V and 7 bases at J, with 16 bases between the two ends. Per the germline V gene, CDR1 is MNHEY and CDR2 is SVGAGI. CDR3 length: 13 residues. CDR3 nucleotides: TGTGCCAGCACCCGGGACCGGGCGGGTGGCTACACCTTC. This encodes CASTRDRAGGYTF.

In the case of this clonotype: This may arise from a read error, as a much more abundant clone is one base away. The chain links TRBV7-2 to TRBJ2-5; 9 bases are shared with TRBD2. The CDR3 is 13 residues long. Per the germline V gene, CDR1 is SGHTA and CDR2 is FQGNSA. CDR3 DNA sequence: TGTGCCAGCAGCATAGCGGGGGAAGAGACCCAGTACTTC. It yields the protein CASSIAGEETQYF.

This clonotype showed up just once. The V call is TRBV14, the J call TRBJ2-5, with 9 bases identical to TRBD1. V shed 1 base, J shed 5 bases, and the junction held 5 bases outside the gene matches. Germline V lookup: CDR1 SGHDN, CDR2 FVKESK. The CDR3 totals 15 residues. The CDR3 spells CASSQGTGARETQYF. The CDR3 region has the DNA TGTGCCAGCAGCCAAGGGACAGGGGCTAGGGAGACCCAGTACTTC.

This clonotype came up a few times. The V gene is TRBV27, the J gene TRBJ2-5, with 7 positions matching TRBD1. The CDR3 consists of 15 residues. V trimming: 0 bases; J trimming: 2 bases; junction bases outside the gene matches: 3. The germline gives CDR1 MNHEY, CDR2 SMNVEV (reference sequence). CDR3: CASSLSVRGQETQYF. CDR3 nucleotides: TGTGCCAGCAGTTTATCCGTCAGGGGGCAAGAGACCCAGTACTTC.

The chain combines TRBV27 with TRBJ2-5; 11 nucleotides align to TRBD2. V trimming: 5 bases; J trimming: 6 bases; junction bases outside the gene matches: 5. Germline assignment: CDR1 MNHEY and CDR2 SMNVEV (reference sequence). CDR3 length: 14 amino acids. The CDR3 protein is CASSPSSGGKTQYF. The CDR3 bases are TGTGCCAGCAGTCCTTCTAGCGGGGGGAAGACCCAGTACTTC.

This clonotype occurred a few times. CDR3 nucleotide sequence: TGTGCCAGCAGCGCGGACAGTGCGCAGTATTTT. Encoded protein: CASSADSAQYF. V gene TRBV7-8 combines with J gene TRBJ2-3, with D tentatively TRBD1 (6 bases). This CDR3 has 11 amino acids. The V end lost 5 bases, the J end lost 10 bases, and 10 bases lay between the germline ends. Per the germline V gene, CDR1 is SGHVS and CDR2 is FQNEAQ.

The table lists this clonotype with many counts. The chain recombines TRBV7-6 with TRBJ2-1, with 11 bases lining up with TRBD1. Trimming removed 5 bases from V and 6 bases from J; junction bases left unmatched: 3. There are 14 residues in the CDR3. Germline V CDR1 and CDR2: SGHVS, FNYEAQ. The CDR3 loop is CASSAGTGGNEQFF. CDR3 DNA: TGTGCCAGCAGCGCCGGGACAGGGGGCAATGAGCAGTTCTTC.

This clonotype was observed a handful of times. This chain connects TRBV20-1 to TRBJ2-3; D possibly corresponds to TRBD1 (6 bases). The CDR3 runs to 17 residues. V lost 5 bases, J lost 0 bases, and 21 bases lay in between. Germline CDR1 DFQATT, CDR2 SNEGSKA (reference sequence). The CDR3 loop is CSALELTGSWSTDTQYF. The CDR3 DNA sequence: TGCAGTGCTCTTGAACTTACAGGGTCGTGGAGCACAGATACGCAGTATTTT.

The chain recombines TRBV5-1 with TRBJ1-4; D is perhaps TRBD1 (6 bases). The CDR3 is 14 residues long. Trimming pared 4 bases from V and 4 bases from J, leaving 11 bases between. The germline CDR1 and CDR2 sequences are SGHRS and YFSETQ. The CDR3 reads CASSRGHNNEKLFF. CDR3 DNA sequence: TGCGCCAGCAGCCGGGGACATAATAATGAAAAACTGTTTTTT.

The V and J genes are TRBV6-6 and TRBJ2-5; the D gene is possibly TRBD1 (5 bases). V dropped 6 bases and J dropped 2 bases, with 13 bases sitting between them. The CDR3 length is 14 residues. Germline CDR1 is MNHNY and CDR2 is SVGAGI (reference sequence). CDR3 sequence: CASRPAAGQETQYF. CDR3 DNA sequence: TGTGCCAGCAGGCCTGCCGCAGGGCAAGAGACCCAGTACTTC.